One sample yielded the 12 T cell receptor beta chains listed below, sequenced in a study of CD8+CD57+ T cells in acquired aplastic anemia. TCR beta VDJ and CDR3 profiles were obtained from a genomic DNA template. TCRdb re-called the reads through MiXCR, storing one row per CDR3 protein. The repertoire consists of about 180,000 distinct CDR3 sequences, with 40% to 55% occurring once and the leading ten covering approximately 3%. Sequenced material: sorted CD4+, CD8+, or CD8+CD57+ T cells (not recorded which) from PBMCs. These receptors were obtained from a human donor in good health.

About this clonotype itself: A much larger clone lies one base from this, so it may be a read error. The genes are TRBV4-1 and TRBJ2-2, with 7 bases fitting TRBD1. The CDR3 is made up of 16 amino acids. Germline CDR1 reads MGHRA; CDR2 reads YSYEKL. With 2 bases clipped from V and 2 bases from J, the junction kept 5 bases outside the gene matches. The CDR3 coding sequence is TGCGCCAGCAGCCAATGGGACAGAATTAACACCGGGGAGCTGTTTTTT. This codes for CASSQWDRINTGELFF.

There are a few counts of this clonotype. The V and J genes are TRBV2 and TRBJ1-6, with D maybe TRBD1 (5 bases). V lost 4 bases and J lost 9, with 13 bases in between. Germline V gene data show CDR1 as SNHLY and CDR2 as FYNNEI. The CDR3 is made up of 14 amino acids. In DNA form, the CDR3 reads TGTGCCAGCAGTGTCAGGGCAATGAGTTCACCCCTCCACTTT. Amino acid sequence: CASSVRAMSSPLHF.

This clonotype was recorded once. V usage is TRBV7-9 and J usage is TRBJ2-2; 8 bases match TRBD2. Germline V gives CDR1 SEHNR, CDR2 FQNEAQ (reference sequence). The ends lost 6 bases at V and 8 bases at J; junction bases unmatched: 5. The CDR3 is 13 residues long. The CDR3 region has the DNA TGTGCCAGCAGACTAGCGGACGGTGGGGAGCTGTTTTTT. Translation: CASRLADGGELFF.

The CDR3 bases are TGTGCCAGCAGTTTAACGGGCTATGGCTACACCTTC. Its protein product is CASSLTGYGYTF. The chain employs TRBV28 and TRBJ1-2; the D is unclear. V was clipped by 2 bases and J by 4 bases, with 5 bases between them. Germline values: CDR1 MDHEN, CDR2 SYDVKM. The CDR3 consists of 12 residues.

This clonotype was recorded many times. The rearrangement links TRBV11-2 to TRBJ1-2; D may be TRBD1 (6 bases). The CDR3 runs 13 residues. V gave up 6 bases and J gave up 3 bases, with 11 bases separating them. The germline gives CDR1 SGHAT, CDR2 FQNNGV. CDR3 sequence reads: CASRATGYYGYTF. The CDR3 DNA reads TGTGCCAGCAGAGCGACAGGCTACTATGGCTACACCTTC.

Concerning this clonotype itself: No conserved phenylalanine or tryptophan ends this CDR3, so it is likely a read error. The rearrangement links TRBV20-1 to TRBJ2-1; 14 bases align to TRBD2. The ends lost 6 bases at V and 2 bases at J; junction bases unmatched: 6. The CDR3 totals 16 residues. Germline V gene data show CDR1 as DFQATT and CDR2 as SNEGSKA (reference sequence). CDR3 residues: CSANRLAGGAYNEQFS. CDR3 in DNA: TGCAGTGCAAATCGACTAGCGGGAGGGGCCTACAATGAGCAGTTCTCC.

The chain uses TRBV7-2 and TRBJ2-5; D may be TRBD2 (6 bases). This CDR3 is 15 amino acids long. The ends were cut back, 0 bases at V and 5 bases at J, with 13 bases in the middle. The germline gives CDR1 SGHTA, CDR2 FQGNSA. The CDR3 protein is CASSLAPTSLETQYF. The CDR3, as DNA: TGTGCCAGCAGCTTAGCGCCCACTAGCTTGGAGACCCAGTACTTC.

V is TRBV19 and J is TRBJ2-2; D remains unclear. Germline V gene lookup returns CDR1 LNHDA and CDR2 SQIVND (reference sequence). The CDR3 totals 14 residues. V lost 1 base, J lost 5 bases, and 8 bases lay in between. CDR3 nucleotide sequence: TGTGCCAGTAGTATAGTTGGACCTACCGGGGAGCTGTTTTTT. Translation gives CASSIVGPTGELFF. The full variable domain, with the rest looked up from reference TRBV19 and TRBJ2-2, is DGGITQSPKYLFRKEGQNVTLSCEQNLNHDAMYWYRQDPGQGLRLIYYSQIVNDFQKGDIAEGYSVSREKKESFPLTVTSAQKNPTAFYLCASSIVGPTGELFFGEGSRLTVL.

The chain has TRBV15 and TRBJ2-7; weak D call: TRBD1 (8 bases). From germline, CDR1 is LNHNV and CDR2 YYDKDF (reference sequence). V shed 4 bases and J shed 2 bases, with 15 bases lying between them. The CDR3 totals 15 residues. CDR3 loop: CATSKGGTGPYEQYF. The CDR3 DNA reads TGTGCCACCAGCAAGGGGGGGACAGGACCCTACGAGCAGTACTTC.

V gene TRBV10-2 combines with J gene TRBJ2-7; TRBD2 agrees at 8 bases. The V and J ends lost 4 bases and 5 bases, in that order; junction bases with no gene match: 10. The CDR3 length is 15 residues. Germline CDR1 and CDR2: WSHSY and SAAADI. This chain's CDR3 is CASSGLAGSVHEQYF. CDR3 DNA sequence: TGCGCCAGCAGTGGCTTAGCGGGGTCTGTCCACGAGCAGTACTTC.

This chain uses TRBV11-3 with TRBJ1-2, with D unclear. The CDR3 runs to 15 residues. Per the germline V gene, CDR1 is SGHNT and CDR2 is YENEEA. The V end lost 4 bases, the J end lost 6 bases, and 18 bases lay between the germline ends. CDR3 loop: CASSWDRSKHHGYTF. CDR3 in DNA: TGTGCCAGCAGCTGGGATAGATCGAAACACCATGGCTACACCTTC.

The chain joins TRBV4-1 to TRBJ2-7, with 10 positions matching TRBD1. Looked up from germline, CDR1 is MGHRA and CDR2 is YSYEKL. V trimming: 3 bases; J trimming: 5 bases; junction bases outside the gene matches: 4. The CDR3 runs 14 residues. CDR3 DNA: TGCGCCAGCAGCCACCTGGGACAGGGGAACGAGCAGTACTTC. Amino acid sequence: CASSHLGQGNEQYF.